The next 5 T cell receptor beta chains were all read from a single sample in a study of molecular identifiers for immune sequencing clone quantification. Via MiXCR, TCRdb re-called the PCR reads, giving one row per CDR3 protein. The sample holds approximately 97,000 distinct CDR3 sequences, 35% seen once. The material sequenced was naive CD8+ T cells from blood, with Jurkat cell RNA spiked in. This sample's subset: FACS-sorted CD8+CD4-CCR7+CD45RA+ naive T cells. These receptor sequences come from a human donor in good health. Some libraries in this study had Jurkat cell RNA spiked in.

With regard to this clonotype: A much larger clone is a single base away; this may be a read error. This sequence joins TRBV7-2 and TRBJ2-1; D is possibly TRBD2 (6 bases). CDR1 is SGHTA, CDR2 FQGNSA, per germline. V was trimmed by 5 bases and J by 6 bases, leaving 14 bases between them. CDR3 length: 14 residues. The CDR3 here is CASSLTGSANEQFF. The CDR3, as DNA: TGTGCCAGCAGCCTTACCGGGAGTGCCAATGAGCAGTTCTTC.

The gene calls are TRBV6-2 or TRBV6-3 and TRBJ2-3; 10 nucleotides line up with TRBD2. The CDR3 has 16 amino acids. The V segment lost 7 bases and the J segment 4 bases; nucleotides outside the gene matches: 11. In germline, CDR1 is MNHEY, CDR2 SVGEGT. The CDR3 nucleotides are TGTGCCAGCAAGAAACTAGCGGGAACTGGCCCAGATACGCAGTATTTT. This translates into CASKKLAGTGPDTQYF.

The chain links TRBV28 to TRBJ2-3; D gene ambiguous. The germline V gene has CDR1 MDHEN and CDR2 SYDVKM. Trimming removed 4 bases from V and 8 bases from J, with 16 bases in between. The CDR3 contains 14 residues. CDR3 in amino acids: CASSSRKVFVTQYF. In nucleotides, the CDR3 is TGTGCCAGCAGTTCGAGAAAAGTTTTTGTTACGCAGTATTTT. The whole variable domain, remainder taken from reference TRBV28 and TRBJ2-3, is DVKVTQSSRYLVKRTGEKVFLECVQDMDHENMFWYRQDPGLGLRLIYFSYDVKMKEKGDIPEGYSVSREKKERFSLILESASTNQTSMYLCASSSRKVFVTQYFGPGTRLTVL.

The rearrangement links TRBV12-3 or TRBV12-4 to TRBJ2-5; no definite D call. This CDR3 is built from 12 residues. V was pared by 3 bases and J by 4 bases, with 6 bases between. CDR3 sequence reads: CASSFSGETQYF. In DNA form, the CDR3 reads TGTGCCAGCAGTTTTTCTGGAGAGACCCAGTACTTC.

Concerning this clonotype itself: Germline is not matched at one junction end, which may reflect a read error. V is TRBV7-8 and J is TRBJ2-7, with 7 bases that match TRBD1. Per germline, CDR1 SGHVS and CDR2 FQNEAQ. The CDR3 runs to 13 residues. The CDR3 reads CASSPRDSYGQYF. The CDR3 DNA reads TGTGCCAGCAGCCCCCGGGACAGCTACGGGCAGTACTTC.